This T cell receptor (beta chain) was identified in a study of shared clonotypes between healthy human individuals. Whole-study context: Those who served as donors were a couple of women and three men between the ages of 18 and 49. General study results and limits: Non-shared clonotypes had lower generation probabilities than those shared by all four donors. Of the naive CD4 clonotypes, approximately 5% were shared across several donors.

Concerning this clone itself: Its cognate antigen is unknown.

Replicate PCRs for sorted subsets used 200 to 250 ng DNA; this equaled 30,000 to 35,000 T cell genomes. Generated by immunoSEQ multiplex PCR, the TCRdb table keeps only in-frame clones and is missing some. Here the sample spans about 180,000 clones, 90% to 95% being singletons. The germline V gene has CDR1 LNHDA and CDR2 SQIVND (reference sequence). With V trimmed by 4 bases and J by 4 bases, 4 bases remained unmatched. This CDR3 comprises 13 residues. The sequenced sample was naive CD4+ T cells sorted from blood. Subset in this sample: CD45RA+ positively selected. The TCR sequence derives from a woman in her twenties or thirties in good health. This chain uses TRBV19 with TRBJ2-7, with 7 nucleotides matching TRBD2. CDR3 sequence (DNA): TGTGCCAGTAGTAGGACTAGGGGATACGAGCAGTACTTC. Protein sequence: CASSRTRGYEQYF.